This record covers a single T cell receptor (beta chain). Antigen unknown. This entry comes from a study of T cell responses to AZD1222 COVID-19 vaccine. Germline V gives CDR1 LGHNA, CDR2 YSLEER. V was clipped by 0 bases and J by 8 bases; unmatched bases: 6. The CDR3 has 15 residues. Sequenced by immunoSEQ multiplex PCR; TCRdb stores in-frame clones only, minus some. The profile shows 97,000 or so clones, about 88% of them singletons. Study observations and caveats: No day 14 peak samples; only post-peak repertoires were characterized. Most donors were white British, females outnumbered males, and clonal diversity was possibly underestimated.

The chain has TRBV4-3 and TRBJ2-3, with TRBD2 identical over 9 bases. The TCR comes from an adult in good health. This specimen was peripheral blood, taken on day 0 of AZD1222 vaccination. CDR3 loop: CASSQDLGGRVTQYF. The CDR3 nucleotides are TGCGCCAGCAGCCAAGATCTGGGCGGGAGGGTTACGCAGTATTTT.